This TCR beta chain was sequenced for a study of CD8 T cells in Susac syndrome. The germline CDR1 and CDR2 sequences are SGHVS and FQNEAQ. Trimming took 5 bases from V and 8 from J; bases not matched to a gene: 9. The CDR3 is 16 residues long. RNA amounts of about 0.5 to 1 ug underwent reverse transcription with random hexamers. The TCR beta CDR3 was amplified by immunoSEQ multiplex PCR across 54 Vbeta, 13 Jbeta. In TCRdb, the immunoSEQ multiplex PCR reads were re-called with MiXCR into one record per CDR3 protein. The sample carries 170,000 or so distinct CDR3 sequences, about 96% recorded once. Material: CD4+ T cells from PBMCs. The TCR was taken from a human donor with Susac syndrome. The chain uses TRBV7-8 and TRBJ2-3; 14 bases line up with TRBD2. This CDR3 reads CASSPTSGGARRTQYF. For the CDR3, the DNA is TGTGCCAGCAGCCCGACTAGCGGGGGGGCTCGTCGTACGCAGTATTTT.